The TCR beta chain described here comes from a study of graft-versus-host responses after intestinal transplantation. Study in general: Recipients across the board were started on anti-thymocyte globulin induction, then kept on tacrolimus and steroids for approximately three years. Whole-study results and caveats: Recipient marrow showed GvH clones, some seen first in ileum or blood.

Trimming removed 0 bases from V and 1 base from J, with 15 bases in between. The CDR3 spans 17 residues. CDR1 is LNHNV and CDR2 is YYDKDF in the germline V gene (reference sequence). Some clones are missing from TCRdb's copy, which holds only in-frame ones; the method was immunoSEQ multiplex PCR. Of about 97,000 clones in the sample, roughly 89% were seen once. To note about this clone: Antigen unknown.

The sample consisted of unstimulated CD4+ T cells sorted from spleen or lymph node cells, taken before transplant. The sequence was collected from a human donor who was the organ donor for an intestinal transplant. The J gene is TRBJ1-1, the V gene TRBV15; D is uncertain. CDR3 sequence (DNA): TGTGCCACCAGCAGAGACCTCATAGGTGGAGGGAACACTGAAGCTTTCTTT. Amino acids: CATSRDLIGGGNTEAFF.